This T cell receptor beta chain emerged from a study of blood T cell repertoires in COVID-19. Looking at the study overall: Samples representing acute and convalescent COVID-19 were sourced from the United States, Italy and Spain.

Germline CDR1 SQVTM, CDR2 ANQGSEA. Trimming stripped 3 bases from V and 2 bases from J, with 4 bases between. CDR3 length equals 12 residues. Those enrolled in Seattle joined during active infection and were followed longitudinally afterward. Original data processing: Counts of nucleated cells, estimated from reference gene primer amplification, were obtained. Clones were sequenced by immunoSEQ multiplex PCR, and TCRdb holds only the in-frame ones, with some missing. V, J and clone size derive from that table, while D and trimming were established from the DNA sequence. The table has roughly 200,000 clones, approximately 81% seen once.

The sequencing input was peripheral blood. V and J are TRBV29-1 and TRBJ2-2; D ambiguous. The sequence derives from a person between 65 and 80 years old with COVID-19, enrolled during active disease. In DNA, the CDR3 is TGCAGCGTTGATCGTAACACCGGGGAGCTGTTTTTT. The encoded protein is CSVDRNTGELFF.